A single sample is the source of the 30 T cell receptor beta chains below, sequenced in a study of blood T cell repertoires in COVID-19 (dated by TCRdb to the early 2020s). The library came from the immunoSEQ multiplex PCR assay. Drawn from immuneACCESS, this table holds only the in-frame rearrangements with V and J called that TCRdb kept. Clones are partly lost; checked studies trace under half to an unresolved V gene and leave the rest unexplained. Here the sample has about 21,000 clones; approximately 81% occur a single time. Of the sample, 3% to 4% is held by the ten largest clones. The source material was peripheral blood. The receptors here all came from a man aged 35-49 years with acute or convalescent COVID-19.

This clone was seen a handful of times. The gene calls are TRBV7-2 and TRBJ1-6; unclear D gene. Germline V CDR1 and CDR2: SGHTA, FQGNSA. There are 17 residues in the CDR3. Deletions cut 3 bases from V and 0 bases from J, with 12 bases between. The CDR3: CASSLHVGSSYNSPLHF. In DNA form, the CDR3 reads TGTGCCAGCAGCTTGCATGTCGGGAGCTCCTATAATTCACCCCTCCACTTT.

The rearrangement uses TRBV2 and TRBJ1-2, with D maybe TRBD1 (6 bases). The length of the CDR3 is 14 residues. The ends were cut back, 8 bases at V and 4 bases at J, with 17 bases in the middle. Per the germline V gene, CDR1 is SNHLY and CDR2 is FYNNEI. The CDR3 DNA follows: TGTGCCAGCTATCCAATGAGGGGGGGCTATGGCTACACCTTC. It is translated as CASYPMRGGYGYTF.

This clone was detected only once. J is TRBJ1-3 and V is TRBV3-1 (or the pseudogene TRBV3-2); perhaps TRBD1 as D (6 bases). There are 14 residues in the CDR3. Trimming left V 3 bases short and J 4 bases short, with 10 bases between. Germline V lookup: CDR1 LGHDT, CDR2 YNNKEL (reference sequence). The CDR3 DNA reads TGTGCCAGCAGCCACAGGGGTGACGGAAACACCATATATTTT. It is translated as CASSHRGDGNTIYF.

This chain uses TRBV4-1 with TRBJ1-2; TRBD1 aligns across 10 bases. This CDR3 region has 15 residues. Germline V gives CDR1 MGHRA, CDR2 YSYEKL. V dropped 2 bases and J dropped 6; count of bases not matched to a gene: 6. CDR3 region: CASSQLGQGENGYTF. The CDR3 nucleotides are TGCGCCAGCAGCCAACTCGGACAGGGGGAGAATGGCTACACCTTC.

This clone appeared once. V gene TRBV18 combines with J gene TRBJ2-5, with 13 nucleotides matching TRBD2. Trimming removed 1 base from V and 3 bases from J; junction bases left unmatched: 5. The CDR3 is 17 amino acids. Germline-derived CDR1 and CDR2 are KGHSH and LQKENI. The CDR3 loop reads CASSPLGLAGDEETQYF. The CDR3 DNA sequence: TGTGCCAGCTCACCACTCGGACTAGCGGGAGATGAAGAGACCCAGTACTTC. The full variable domain, its missing parts supplied by reference TRBV18 and TRBJ2-5, is NAGVMQNPRHLVRRRGQEARLRCSPMKGHSHVYWYRQLPEEGLKFMVYLQKENIIDESGMPKERFSAEFPKEGPSILRIQQVVRGDSAAYFCASSPLGLAGDEETQYFGPGTRLLVL.

The V call is TRBV19, the J call TRBJ1-6; 9 bases agree with TRBD1. CDR3 length: 15 residues. The ends lost 7 bases at V and 8 bases at J; junction bases unmatched: 9. Germline values: CDR1 LNHDA, CDR2 SQIVND (reference sequence). The CDR3 loop is CASKGQGLGDSPLHF. CDR3 nucleotides: TGTGCCAGTAAGGGACAGGGTCTTGGAGATTCACCCCTCCACTTT.

The chain is built from TRBV30 and TRBJ1-1; D remains ambiguous. The CDR3 has 11 residues. The germline CDR1 and CDR2 sequences are GTSNPN and SVGIG (reference sequence). The V end was cut by 4 bases, the J end by 0 bases, with 3 bases between. DNA of the CDR3: TGTGCCTGGACGTTGAACACTGAAGCTTTCTTT. As protein: CAWTLNTEAFF.

This chain connects TRBV13 to TRBJ1-2, with a possible D match to TRBD1 (5 bases). The CDR3 length is 14 residues. The V gene's germline CDR1 is PRHDT and CDR2 FYEKMQ (reference sequence). The V gene lost 5 bases and the J gene lost 2 bases, with 12 bases spanning the gap. CDR3 sequence (DNA): TGTGCCAGCAGCCAGACGGCAGGGAACTATGGCTACACCTTC. Its protein product is CASSQTAGNYGYTF. Full variable domain (missing parts from reference TRBV13 and TRBJ1-2): AAGVIQSPRHLIKEKRETATLKCYPIPRHDTVYWYQQGPGQDPQFLISFYEKMQSDKGSIPDRFSAQQFSDYHSELNMSSLELGDSALYFCASSQTAGNYGYTFGSGTRLTVV.

In this sample, this clone turned up once. The chain uses TRBV5-4 and TRBJ2-1, with 7 bases lining up with TRBD1. CDR1 and CDR2 (germline): SGHNT, YYREEE (reference sequence). The CDR3 runs 17 residues. V gave up 2 bases and J gave up 5 bases; unmatched junction bases: 13. In nucleotides, the CDR3 is TGTGCCAGCAGCTTAAGGCGTGGCCAGGGGACAGACAATGAGCAGTTCTTC. This encodes CASSLRRGQGTDNEQFF.

This clone has just one count. This CDR3 is CASSLTLAGGRYEQYF. The CDR3 DNA reads TGTGCCAGCAGCCTAACACTAGCGGGAGGAAGGTACGAGCAGTACTTC. The chain carries TRBV4-2 and TRBJ2-7, with 12 nucleotides matching TRBD2. With 4 bases clipped from V and 4 bases from J, the junction kept 8 bases outside the gene matches. Germline V gene sequence: CDR1 LGHNA, CDR2 YNFKEQ. The CDR3 is 16 residues long.

The chain recombines TRBV14 with TRBJ1-1; D not resolved. V shed 8 bases and J shed 0 bases, with 10 bases lying between them. The CDR3 is made up of 13 amino acids. Looked up from germline, CDR1 is SGHDN and CDR2 is FVKESK. The CDR3 spells CASAAALNTEAFF. The CDR3 DNA reads as TGTGCCAGCGCGGCCGCTTTGAACACTGAAGCTTTCTTT.

The CDR3: CASSLGLGVDTQYF. Written as DNA, the CDR3 is TGTGCCAGCAGTCTGGGACTAGGAGTGGATACGCAGTATTTT. The gene calls are TRBV3-1 (or the pseudogene TRBV3-2) and TRBJ2-3, with 8 bases matching TRBD2. J lost 6 bases, V lost 6 bases, and 8 bases had no gene match. Germline V gene lookup returns CDR1 LGHDT and CDR2 YNNKEL (reference sequence). The CDR3 totals 14 residues.

The rearrangement uses TRBV5-5 and TRBJ2-1; tentatively, D is TRBD2 (5 bases). This CDR3 spans 13 amino acids. The germline V gene has CDR1 SGHKS and CDR2 YYEKEE (reference sequence). The V gene lost 1 base and the J gene lost 6 bases, with 8 bases spanning the gap. CDR3 nucleotides: TGTGCCAGCAGCTTGACCGGGGTCAATGAGCAGTTCTTC. It is translated as CASSLTGVNEQFF.

V is TRBV5-1 and J is TRBJ1-1, with unresolved D. V dropped 2 bases and J dropped 0 bases, with 5 bases sitting between them. Germline CDR1 and CDR2: SGHRS and YFSETQ. CDR3 length: 13 residues. CDR3 protein: CASSLNMNTEAFF. The DNA for the CDR3 is TGCGCCAGCAGCTTAAATATGAACACTGAAGCTTTCTTT.

This clone has only a few counts. The chain couples TRBV29-1 to TRBJ1-2, with D hard to call. Trimming took off 4 bases at V and 0 bases at J, with 3 bases between the two ends. The germline V gene encodes CDR1 SQVTM and CDR2 ANQGSEA. This CDR3 region has 11 residues. For the CDR3, the DNA is TGCAGCGTTGTCACTAACTATGGCTACACCTTC. This encodes CSVVTNYGYTF.

This rearrangement joins TRBV6-5 to TRBJ1-1; D not resolved. Between the trimmed V and J ends, which lost 8 bases and 4 bases, there was a span of 8 bases. Germline loops: CDR1 MNHEY, CDR2 SVGAGI. The CDR3 covers 11 residues. CDR3 sequence reads: CASVEGTEAFF. The CDR3 region has the DNA TGTGCCAGCGTAGAGGGCACTGAAGCTTTCTTT.

The rearrangement links TRBV27 to TRBJ2-1, with TRBD1 as a possible D gene (6 bases). Trimming took 7 bases from V and 0 from J, leaving 19 bases between them. Germline V CDR1 and CDR2: MNHEY, SMNVEV (reference sequence). This CDR3 region has 17 residues. Here the CDR3 reads CASTKQQGIGSYNEQFF. DNA of the CDR3: TGTGCCAGCACCAAACAACAGGGAATTGGCTCCTACAATGAGCAGTTCTTC.

The V call is TRBV11-2, the J call TRBJ2-7; D is perhaps TRBD1 (5 bases). V lost 5 bases to trimming and J lost 2 bases, with 7 bases between them. The CDR3 runs to 12 residues. Germline lookup yields CDR1 SGHAT and CDR2 FQNNGV. The CDR3 here is CASSRGTYEQYF. Written as DNA, the CDR3 is TGTGCCAGCAGCAGGGGAACCTACGAGCAGTACTTC.

The chain links TRBV6-5 to TRBJ1-3; maybe TRBD1 (6 bases). Germline V lookup: CDR1 MNHEY, CDR2 SVGAGI. V lost 6 bases and J lost 5, with 11 bases in between. The CDR3 covers 13 residues. The CDR3 bases are TGTGCCAGCAGCTGGGACACCAGAAACACCATATATTTT. Encoded protein: CASSWDTRNTIYF.

V and J are TRBV19 and TRBJ2-3; 9 bases are shared with TRBD2. With V trimmed by 10 bases and J by 2 bases, 10 bases remained unmatched. The CDR3 covers 15 residues. CDR1 and CDR2 (germline): LNHDA, SQIVND (reference sequence). The CDR3 DNA is TGTGCCACCCGTTTAGCGGGAGTCTACACAGATACGCAGTATTTT. This codes for CATRLAGVYTDTQYF.

The chain uses TRBV14 and TRBJ2-5; 8 bases map to TRBD1. The length of the CDR3 is 16 residues. The trim removed 1 base at V and 5 bases at J, leaving 9 bases unmatched. CDR1 and CDR2 (germline): SGHDN, FVKESK. CDR3 coding DNA: TGTGCCAGCAGCCAAGGGGCAGGGGGCTTGAGGGAGACCCAGTACTTC. This codes for CASSQGAGGLRETQYF.

This CDR3 reads CASSSGGGDQPQHF. In DNA, the CDR3 is TGTGCCAGCAGCTCCGGAGGGGGGGATCAGCCCCAGCATTTT. This chain joins TRBV5-5 and TRBJ1-5, with D possibly matching TRBD1 (6 bases). This CDR3 has 14 residues. V shed 3 bases and J shed 5 bases, with 12 bases lying between them. Per germline, CDR1 SGHKS and CDR2 YYEKEE (reference sequence).

The chain links TRBV30 to TRBJ1-5, with D possibly being TRBD1 (6 bases). V dropped 2 bases and J dropped 7 bases, with 15 bases sitting between them. This CDR3 has 14 amino acids. Germline CDR1 reads GTSNPN; CDR2 reads SVGIG (reference sequence). This chain's CDR3 is CAWSPGGAGQPQHF. In nucleotides, the CDR3 is TGTGCCTGGAGTCCGGGGGGGGCAGGGCAGCCCCAGCATTTT.

CDR3 in amino acids: CASSPYTESASPLHF. As DNA, the CDR3 is TGTGCCAGCAGCCCCTACACAGAGTCGGCTTCACCCCTCCACTTT. V usage is TRBV6-5 and J usage is TRBJ1-6; no clear D. V was trimmed by 6 bases and J by 9 bases, leaving 18 bases between them. Germline V gene sequence: CDR1 MNHEY, CDR2 SVGAGI. The CDR3 is 15 amino acids.

The chain couples TRBV2 to TRBJ2-5; TRBD2 might be the D (7 bases). There are 17 residues in the CDR3. CDR1 and CDR2 from the germline V gene are SNHLY and FYNNEI. V gave up 5 bases and J gave up 5 bases, with 24 bases separating them. DNA for the CDR3: TGTGCCAGCAGTAAAGGGGGGGTTGGGACTCCCCGGGAGACCCAGTACTTC. As protein: CASSKGGVGTPRETQYF.

This sequence joins TRBV30 and TRBJ2-7, with 9 bases lining up with TRBD2. This CDR3 contains 16 residues. V lost 4 bases, J lost 9 bases, and 19 bases stayed unmatched. Germline CDR1 is GTSNPN and CDR2 is SVGIG (reference sequence). The CDR3 here is CAWKPSSGTLIFGQYF. DNA of the CDR3: TGTGCCTGGAAGCCGTCTAGCGGGACCCTAATCTTCGGGCAGTACTTC.

The V gene is TRBV5-1, the J gene TRBJ1-1; D ambiguous. The germline V and J ends were trimmed by 3 bases and 3 bases, with 15 bases remaining between them. Germline CDR1 reads SGHRS; CDR2 reads YFSETQ. This CDR3 contains 15 residues. The DNA of the CDR3 is TGCGCCAGCAGCTCGGAGGGTCATGGGGACACTGAAGCTTTCTTT. It encodes CASSSEGHGDTEAFF.

This chain links TRBV30 with TRBJ1-4, with D unresolved. Germline values: CDR1 GTSNPN, CDR2 SVGIG (reference sequence). V was trimmed by 1 base and J by 8 bases, leaving 11 bases between them. There are 13 residues in the CDR3. DNA of the CDR3: TGTGCCTGGAGTGCGGGGATCCGCGAAAAACTGTTTTTT. It encodes CAWSAGIREKLFF.

V is TRBV29-1 and J is TRBJ2-1; the match to TRBD2 covers 12 bases. CDR1 and CDR2 from the germline V gene are SQVTM and ANQGSEA. The CDR3 extends over 14 amino acids. J was trimmed by 7 bases and V by 7 bases; bases with no gene match: 8. In DNA, the CDR3 is TGCAGCGCCTCCGGGACTAGCGGGTGGAATGAGCAGTTCTTC. Residues: CSASGTSGWNEQFF.

The gene calls are TRBV7-9 and TRBJ2-7; 10 nucleotides align to TRBD2. Losses at the gene ends were 1 base for V and 5 bases for J; bases not matched to a gene: 14. CDR3 size: 18 residues. The germline V gene encodes CDR1 SEHNR and CDR2 FQNEAQ (reference sequence). CDR3 nucleotides: TGTGCCAGCAGCTTAGGCCCCACAGCGGGAGGGCCGGAGGACGAGCAGTACTTC. This gives the protein CASSLGPTAGGPEDEQYF.